This TCR beta chain came from a study of shared clonotypes between healthy human individuals. Broader study findings: Of the naive CD4 clonotypes, approximately 5% were shared across several donors. Larger estimated richness was generally recorded for naive subsets relative to memory subsets.

CD45RO-negative cells were positively selected for CCR7, leaving out terminally differentiated effector memory CD45RA+ cells. This was a deep-level run. The assay was immunoSEQ multiplex PCR, and TCRdb's table has in-frame clones only and misses some. The data hold approximately 2,200,000 clones, with roughly 91% observed a single time. J was trimmed by 5 bases and V by 6 bases; bases with no gene match: 11. The CDR3 sequence is 15 residues long. Germline CDR1 reads MNHEY; CDR2 reads SMNVEV (reference sequence). Concerning this clone: As yet, its antigen is unknown.

This clonotype was obtained from a young man in good health. Some clones in this sample may be carry-over from other donors' samples. This chain joins TRBV27 and TRBJ2-5; 8 bases align to TRBD2. The sequenced sample consisted of naive CD8+ T cells from PBMCs. The CDR3 here is CASSEGGRWGETQYF. The CDR3, as DNA: TGTGCCAGCAGCGAGGGCGGGAGGTGGGGGGAGACCCAGTACTTC.